Sequencing of this T cell receptor (beta chain) was carried out in a study of T-cell memory formation after mild COVID-19. Study as a whole: TCR clusters were mostly donor specific.

This CDR3 is built from 16 residues. The germline V gene encodes CDR1 SGHRS and CDR2 YFSETQ. Trimming pared 4 bases from V and 6 bases from J, leaving 20 bases between. The 5'RACE method, run with constant-segment primers, produced TCR alpha and TCR beta cDNA libraries (carrying sample barcodes and UMIs). TCRdb analysed the 5' RACE reads with MiXCR anew, one entry per CDR3 protein. The data contain roughly 250,000 distinct CDR3 sequences, roughly a sixth of them seen just once; the ten biggest clones take up 20% to 25%. This clonotype has a count of ten or more. Its antigen is not known. Study-level points and caveats: Contracting clones from day 15 to 85 had balanced CD4/CD8; later expanders favoured CD4+. Mainly in CM and EM were contracting CD4+ clones; CD8+ were in EMRA.

The clonotype originates from a man younger than 30 who had mild COVID-19 (a few samples of this study predate the infection). Cell type and time point are not known. The specimen was PBMCs or a T cell subset sorted from them (not recorded which). V gene TRBV5-1 combines with J gene TRBJ2-1, with D maybe TRBD2 (5 bases). The CDR3 spells CASSPSRGRSPNEQFF. The CDR3 DNA follows: TGCGCCAGCAGCCCAAGTCGGGGAAGGTCCCCCAATGAGCAGTTCTTC.